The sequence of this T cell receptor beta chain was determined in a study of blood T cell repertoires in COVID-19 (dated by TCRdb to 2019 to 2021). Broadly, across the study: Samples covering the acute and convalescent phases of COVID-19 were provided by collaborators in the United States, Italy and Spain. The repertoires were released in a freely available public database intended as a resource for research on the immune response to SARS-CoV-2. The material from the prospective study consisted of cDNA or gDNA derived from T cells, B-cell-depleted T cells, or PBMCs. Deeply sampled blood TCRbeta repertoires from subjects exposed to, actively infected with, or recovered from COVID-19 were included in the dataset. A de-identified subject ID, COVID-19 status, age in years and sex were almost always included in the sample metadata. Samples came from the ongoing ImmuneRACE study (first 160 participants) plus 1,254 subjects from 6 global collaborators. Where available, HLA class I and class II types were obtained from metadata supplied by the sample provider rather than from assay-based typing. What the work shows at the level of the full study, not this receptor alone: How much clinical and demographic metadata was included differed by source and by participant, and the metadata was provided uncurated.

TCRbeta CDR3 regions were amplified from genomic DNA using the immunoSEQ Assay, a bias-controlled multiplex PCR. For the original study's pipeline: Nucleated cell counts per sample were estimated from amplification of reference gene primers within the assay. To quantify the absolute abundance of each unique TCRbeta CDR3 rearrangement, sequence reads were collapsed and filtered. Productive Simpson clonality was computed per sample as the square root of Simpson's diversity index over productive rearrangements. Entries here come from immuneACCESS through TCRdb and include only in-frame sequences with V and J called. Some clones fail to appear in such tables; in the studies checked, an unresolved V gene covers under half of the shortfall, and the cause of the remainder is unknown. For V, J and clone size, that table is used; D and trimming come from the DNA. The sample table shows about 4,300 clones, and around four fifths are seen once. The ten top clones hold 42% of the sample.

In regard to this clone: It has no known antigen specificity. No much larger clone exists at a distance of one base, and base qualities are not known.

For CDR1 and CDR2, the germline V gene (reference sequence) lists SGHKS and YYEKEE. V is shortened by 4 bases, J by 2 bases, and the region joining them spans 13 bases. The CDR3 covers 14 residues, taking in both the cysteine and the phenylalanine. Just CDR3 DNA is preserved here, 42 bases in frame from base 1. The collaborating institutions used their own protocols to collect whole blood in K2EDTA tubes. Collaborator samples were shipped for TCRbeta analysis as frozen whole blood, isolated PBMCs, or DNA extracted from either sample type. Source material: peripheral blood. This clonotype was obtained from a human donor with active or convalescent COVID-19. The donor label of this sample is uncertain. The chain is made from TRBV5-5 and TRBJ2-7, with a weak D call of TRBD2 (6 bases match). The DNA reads TGTGCCAGCAGCAGCATAGCGGAGACCTACGAGCAGTACTTC. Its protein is CASSSIAETYEQYF.